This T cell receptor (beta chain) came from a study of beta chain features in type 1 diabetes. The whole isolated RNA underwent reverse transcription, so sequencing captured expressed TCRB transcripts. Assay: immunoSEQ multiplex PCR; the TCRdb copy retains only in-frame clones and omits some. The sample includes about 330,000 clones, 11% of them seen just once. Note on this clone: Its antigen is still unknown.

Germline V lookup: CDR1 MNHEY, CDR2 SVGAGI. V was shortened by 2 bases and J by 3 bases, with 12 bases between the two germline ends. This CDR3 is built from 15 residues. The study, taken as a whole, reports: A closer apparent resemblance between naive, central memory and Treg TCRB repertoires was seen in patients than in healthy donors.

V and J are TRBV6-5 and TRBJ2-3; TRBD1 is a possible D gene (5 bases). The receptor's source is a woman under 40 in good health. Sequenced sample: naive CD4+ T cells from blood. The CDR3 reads CASSYTPGRTDTQYF. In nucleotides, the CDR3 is TGTGCCAGCAGTTACACCCCAGGGCGGACAGATACGCAGTATTTT.